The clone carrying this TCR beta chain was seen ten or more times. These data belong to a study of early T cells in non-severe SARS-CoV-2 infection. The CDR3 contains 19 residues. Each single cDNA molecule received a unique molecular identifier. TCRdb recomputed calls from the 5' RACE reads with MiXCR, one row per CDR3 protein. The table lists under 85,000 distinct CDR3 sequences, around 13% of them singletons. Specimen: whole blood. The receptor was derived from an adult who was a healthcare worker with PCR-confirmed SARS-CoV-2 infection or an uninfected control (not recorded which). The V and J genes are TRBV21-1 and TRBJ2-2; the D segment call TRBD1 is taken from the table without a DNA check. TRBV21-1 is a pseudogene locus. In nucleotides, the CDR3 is TGTGCCAGCAGCCCAAGGGGACCGGGACAGACCCCGAACACCGGGGAGCTGTTTTTT. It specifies CASSPRGPGQTPNTGELFF.